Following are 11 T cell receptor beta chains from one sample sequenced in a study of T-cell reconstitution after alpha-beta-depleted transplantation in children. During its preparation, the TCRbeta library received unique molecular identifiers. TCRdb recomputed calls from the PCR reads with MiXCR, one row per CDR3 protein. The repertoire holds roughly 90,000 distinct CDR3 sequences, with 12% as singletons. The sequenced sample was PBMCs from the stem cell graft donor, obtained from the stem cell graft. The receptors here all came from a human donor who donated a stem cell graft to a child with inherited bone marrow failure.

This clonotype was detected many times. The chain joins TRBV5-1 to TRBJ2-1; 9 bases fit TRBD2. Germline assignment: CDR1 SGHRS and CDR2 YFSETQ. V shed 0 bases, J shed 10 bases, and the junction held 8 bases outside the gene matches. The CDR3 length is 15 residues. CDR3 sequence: CASSLERTSVVEQFF. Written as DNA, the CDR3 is TGCGCCAGCAGCTTGGAAAGGACTAGCGTGGTCGAGCAGTTCTTC.

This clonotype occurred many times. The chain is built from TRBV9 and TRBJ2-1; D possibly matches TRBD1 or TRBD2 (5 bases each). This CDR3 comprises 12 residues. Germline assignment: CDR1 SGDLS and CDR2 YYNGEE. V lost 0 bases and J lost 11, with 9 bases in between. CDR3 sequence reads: CASSVGMGQQFF. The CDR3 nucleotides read TGTGCCAGCAGCGTAGGGATGGGACAGCAGTTCTTC.

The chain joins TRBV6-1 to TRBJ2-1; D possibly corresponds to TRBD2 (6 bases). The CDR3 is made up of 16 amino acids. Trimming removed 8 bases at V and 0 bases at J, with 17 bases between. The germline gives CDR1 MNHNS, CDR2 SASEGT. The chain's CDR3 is CASRAGLPSSYNEQFF. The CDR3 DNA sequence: TGTGCCAGCCGCGCGGGACTTCCGAGCTCCTACAATGAGCAGTTCTTC.

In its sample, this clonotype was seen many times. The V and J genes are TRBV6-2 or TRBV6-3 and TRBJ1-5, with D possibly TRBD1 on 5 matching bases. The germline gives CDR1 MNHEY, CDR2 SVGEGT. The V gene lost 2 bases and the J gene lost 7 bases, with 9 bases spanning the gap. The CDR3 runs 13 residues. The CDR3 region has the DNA TGTGCCAGCAGTTACCCCCAGGGCCAGCCCCAGCATTTT. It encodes CASSYPQGQPQHF.

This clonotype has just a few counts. CDR3 sequence reads: CASSSQGVRQPQHF. Here the CDR3 DNA reads TGTGCCAGCAGCTCCCAGGGGGTCCGCCAGCCCCAGCATTTT. This chain joins TRBV5-6 and TRBJ1-5, with 7 bases identical to TRBD1. The trim removed 3 bases at V and 7 bases at J, leaving 7 bases unmatched. Germline V gene data show CDR1 as SGHDT and CDR2 as YYEEEE. CDR3 length: 14 residues.

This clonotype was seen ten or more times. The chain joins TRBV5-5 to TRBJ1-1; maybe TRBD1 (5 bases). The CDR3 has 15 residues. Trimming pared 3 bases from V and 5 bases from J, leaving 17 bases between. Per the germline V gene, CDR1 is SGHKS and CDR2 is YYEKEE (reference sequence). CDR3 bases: TGTGCCAGCAGCTCCCGGGACCTCTATGGGACTGAAGCTTTCTTT. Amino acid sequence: CASSSRDLYGTEAFF.

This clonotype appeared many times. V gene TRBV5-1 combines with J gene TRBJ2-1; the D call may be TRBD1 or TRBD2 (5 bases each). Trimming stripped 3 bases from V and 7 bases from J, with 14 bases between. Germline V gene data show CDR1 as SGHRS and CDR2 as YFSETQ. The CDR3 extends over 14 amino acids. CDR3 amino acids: CASSYLGTSNEQFF. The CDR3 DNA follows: TGCGCCAGCAGCTACCTCGGGACCTCTAATGAGCAGTTCTTC.

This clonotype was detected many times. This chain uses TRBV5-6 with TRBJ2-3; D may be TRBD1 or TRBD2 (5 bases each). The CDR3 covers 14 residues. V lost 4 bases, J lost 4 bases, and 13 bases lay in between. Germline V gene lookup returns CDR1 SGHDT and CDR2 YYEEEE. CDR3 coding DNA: TGTGCCAGCAGCCCGGGGACGTATTCAGATACGCAGTATTTT. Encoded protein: CASSPGTYSDTQYF.

The CDR3, as DNA: TGTGCCAGCAGGCGGGACACCTACACTGAAGCTTTCTTT. Translation gives CASRRDTYTEAFF. The chain uses TRBV11-1 and TRBJ1-1, with TRBD1 as a possible D gene (6 bases). Germline lookup yields CDR1 SGHAT and CDR2 FQDESV (reference sequence). The CDR3 spans 13 residues. Trimming took off 6 bases at V and 3 bases at J, with 11 bases between the two ends.

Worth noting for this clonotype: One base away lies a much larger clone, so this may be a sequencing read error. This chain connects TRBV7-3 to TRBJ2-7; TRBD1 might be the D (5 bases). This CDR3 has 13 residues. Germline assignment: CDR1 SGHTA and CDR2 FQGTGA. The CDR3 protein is CASSLEKGNEQCF. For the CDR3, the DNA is TGTGCCAGCAGCTTGGAAAAGGGGAACGAGCAGTGCTTC.

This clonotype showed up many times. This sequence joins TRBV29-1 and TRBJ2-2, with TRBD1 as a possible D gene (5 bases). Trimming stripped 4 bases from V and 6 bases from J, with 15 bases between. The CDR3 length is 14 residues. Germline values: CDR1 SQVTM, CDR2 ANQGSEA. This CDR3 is CSVAAGLLPGELFF. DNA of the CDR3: TGCAGCGTTGCGGCAGGGCTCTTGCCCGGGGAGCTGTTTTTT.